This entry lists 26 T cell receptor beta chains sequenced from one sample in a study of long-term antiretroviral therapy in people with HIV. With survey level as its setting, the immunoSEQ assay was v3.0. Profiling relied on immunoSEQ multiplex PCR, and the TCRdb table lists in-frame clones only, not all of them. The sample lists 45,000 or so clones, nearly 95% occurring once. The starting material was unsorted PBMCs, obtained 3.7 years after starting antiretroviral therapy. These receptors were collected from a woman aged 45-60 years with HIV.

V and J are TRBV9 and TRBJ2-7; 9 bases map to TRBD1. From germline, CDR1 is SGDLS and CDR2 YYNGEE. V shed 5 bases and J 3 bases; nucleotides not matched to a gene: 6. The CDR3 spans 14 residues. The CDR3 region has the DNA TGTGCCAGCAGTCTCCGGGACAGGGTCTACGAGCAGTACTTC. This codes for CASSLRDRVYEQYF.

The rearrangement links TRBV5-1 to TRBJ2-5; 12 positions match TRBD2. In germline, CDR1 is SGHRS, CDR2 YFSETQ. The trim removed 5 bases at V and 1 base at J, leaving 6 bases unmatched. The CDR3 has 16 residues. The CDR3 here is CASRASGGATQETQYF. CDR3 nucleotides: TGCGCCAGCAGGGCTAGCGGGGGGGCTACCCAAGAGACCCAGTACTTC. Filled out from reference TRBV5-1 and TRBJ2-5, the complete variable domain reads KAGVTQTPRYLIKTRGQQVTLSCSPISGHRSVSWYQQTPGQGLQFLFEYFSETQRNKGNFPGRFSGRQFSNSRSEMNVSTLELGDSALYLCASRASGGATQETQYFGPGTRLLVL.

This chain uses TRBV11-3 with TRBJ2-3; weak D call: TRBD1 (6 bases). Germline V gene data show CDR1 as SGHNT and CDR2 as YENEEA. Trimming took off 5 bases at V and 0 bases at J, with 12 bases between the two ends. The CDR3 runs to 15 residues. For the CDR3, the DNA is TGTGCCAGCAGCCGGACAGCACGAAGCACAGATACGCAGTATTTT. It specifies CASSRTARSTDTQYF.

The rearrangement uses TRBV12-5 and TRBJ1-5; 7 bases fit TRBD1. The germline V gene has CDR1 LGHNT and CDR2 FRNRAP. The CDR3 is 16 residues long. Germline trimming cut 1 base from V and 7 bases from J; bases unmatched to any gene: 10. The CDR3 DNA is TGTGCTAGTGGTTTGGGGGACAGAGGCCGTGGGCAGCCCCAGCATTTT. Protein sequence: CASGLGDRGRGQPQHF.

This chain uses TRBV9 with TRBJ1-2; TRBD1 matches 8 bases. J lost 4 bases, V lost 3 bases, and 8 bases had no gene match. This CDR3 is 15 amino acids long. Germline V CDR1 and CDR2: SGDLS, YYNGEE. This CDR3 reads CASSEGDRPGYGYTF. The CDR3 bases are TGTGCCAGCAGCGAGGGGGACAGGCCTGGCTATGGCTACACCTTC.

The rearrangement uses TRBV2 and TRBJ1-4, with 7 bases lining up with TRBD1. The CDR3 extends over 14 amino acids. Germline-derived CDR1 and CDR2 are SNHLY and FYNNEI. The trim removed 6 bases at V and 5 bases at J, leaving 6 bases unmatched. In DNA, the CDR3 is TGTGCCAGCAGCCAGGGACAGCTAAATGAAAAACTGTTTTTT. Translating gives CASSQGQLNEKLFF.

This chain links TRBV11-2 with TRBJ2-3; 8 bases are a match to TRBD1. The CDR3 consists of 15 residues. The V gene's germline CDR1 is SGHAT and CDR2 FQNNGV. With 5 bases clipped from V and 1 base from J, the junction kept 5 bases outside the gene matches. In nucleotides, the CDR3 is TGTGCCAGCAGCCTACAGGGGGTACGCACAGATACGCAGTATTTT. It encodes CASSLQGVRTDTQYF.

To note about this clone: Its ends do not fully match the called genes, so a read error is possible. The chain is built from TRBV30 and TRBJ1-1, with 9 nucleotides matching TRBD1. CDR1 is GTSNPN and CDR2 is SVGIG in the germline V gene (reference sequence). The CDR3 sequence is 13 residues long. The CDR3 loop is CAWGTGLGTETFF. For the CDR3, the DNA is TGTGCCTGGGGGACAGGGTTGGGCACTGAAACTTTCTTT.

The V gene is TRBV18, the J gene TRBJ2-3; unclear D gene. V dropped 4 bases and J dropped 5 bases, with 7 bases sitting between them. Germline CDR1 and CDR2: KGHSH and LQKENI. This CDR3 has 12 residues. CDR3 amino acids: CASSLLQDTQYF. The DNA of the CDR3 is TGTGCCAGCTCACTTCTCCAAGATACGCAGTATTTT.

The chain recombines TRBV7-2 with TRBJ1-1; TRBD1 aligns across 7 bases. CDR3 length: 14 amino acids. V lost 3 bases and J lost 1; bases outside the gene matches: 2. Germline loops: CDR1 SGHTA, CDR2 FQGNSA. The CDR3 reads CASSLDRQNTEAFF. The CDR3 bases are TGTGCCAGCAGCTTGGACAGGCAGAACACTGAAGCTTTCTTT.

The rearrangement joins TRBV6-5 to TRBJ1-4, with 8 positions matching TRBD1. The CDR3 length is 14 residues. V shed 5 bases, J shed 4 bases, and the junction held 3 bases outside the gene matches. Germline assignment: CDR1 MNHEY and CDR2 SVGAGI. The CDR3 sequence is CASSGGQDNEKLFF. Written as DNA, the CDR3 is TGTGCCAGCAGTGGGGGACAGGATAATGAAAAACTGTTTTTT.

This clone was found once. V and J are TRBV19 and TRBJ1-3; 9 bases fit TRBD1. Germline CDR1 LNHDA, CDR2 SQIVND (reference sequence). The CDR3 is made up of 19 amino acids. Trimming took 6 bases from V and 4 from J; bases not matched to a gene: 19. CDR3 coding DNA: TGTGCCAGTAGCATTCGGACAGGGGCTTCCAATAGGGCCGGAAACACCATATATTTT. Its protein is CASSIRTGASNRAGNTIYF.

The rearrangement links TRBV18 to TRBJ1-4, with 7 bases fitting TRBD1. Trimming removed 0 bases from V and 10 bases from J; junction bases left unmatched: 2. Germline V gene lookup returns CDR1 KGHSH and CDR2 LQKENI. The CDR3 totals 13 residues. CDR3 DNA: TGTGCCAGCTCACCACCGGGACAGCCAAAACTGTTTTTT. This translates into CASSPPGQPKLFF. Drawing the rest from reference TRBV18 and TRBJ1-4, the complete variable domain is NAGVMQNPRHLVRRRGQEARLRCSPMKGHSHVYWYRQLPEEGLKFMVYLQKENIIDESGMPKERFSAEFPKEGPSILRIQQVVRGDSAAYFCASSPPGQPKLFFGSGTQLSVL.

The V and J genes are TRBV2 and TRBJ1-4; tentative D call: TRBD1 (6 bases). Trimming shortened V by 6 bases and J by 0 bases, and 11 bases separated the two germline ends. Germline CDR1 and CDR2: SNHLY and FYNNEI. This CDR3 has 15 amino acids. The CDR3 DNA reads TGTGCCAGCAGGGGACGGACAGCAACTAATGAAAAACTGTTTTTT. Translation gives CASRGRTATNEKLFF. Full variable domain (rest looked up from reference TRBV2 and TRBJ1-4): EPEVTQTPSHQVTQMGQEVILRCVPISNHLYFYWYRQILGQKVEFLVSFYNNEISEKSEIFDDQFSVERPDGSNFTLKIRSTKLEDSAMYFCASRGRTATNEKLFFGSGTQLSVL.

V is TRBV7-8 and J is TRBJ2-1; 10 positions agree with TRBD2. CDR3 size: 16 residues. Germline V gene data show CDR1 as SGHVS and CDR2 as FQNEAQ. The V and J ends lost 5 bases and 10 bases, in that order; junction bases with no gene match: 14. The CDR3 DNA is TGTGCCAGCAGCACTAGCGGGGCTAGCGGGGGAATAGAGCAGTTCTTC. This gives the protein CASSTSGASGGIEQFF.

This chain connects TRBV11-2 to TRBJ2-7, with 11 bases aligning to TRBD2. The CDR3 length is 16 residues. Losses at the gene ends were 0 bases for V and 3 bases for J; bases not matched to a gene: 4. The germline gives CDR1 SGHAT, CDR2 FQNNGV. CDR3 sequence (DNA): TGTGCCAGCAGCTTAGACCGTAGCGGGGGGGGCTACGAGCAGTACTTC. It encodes CASSLDRSGGGYEQYF.

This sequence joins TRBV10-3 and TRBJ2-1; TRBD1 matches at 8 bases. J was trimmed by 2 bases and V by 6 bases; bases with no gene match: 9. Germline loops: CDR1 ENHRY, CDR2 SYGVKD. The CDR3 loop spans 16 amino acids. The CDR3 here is CAIREIGTGAYNEQFF. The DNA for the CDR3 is TGTGCCATCAGGGAGATCGGGACAGGAGCCTACAATGAGCAGTTCTTC.

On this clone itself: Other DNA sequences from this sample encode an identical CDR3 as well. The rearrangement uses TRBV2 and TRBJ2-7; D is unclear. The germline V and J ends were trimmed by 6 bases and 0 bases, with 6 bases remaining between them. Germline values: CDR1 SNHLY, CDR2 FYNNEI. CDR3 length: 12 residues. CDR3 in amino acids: CASRTDSYEQYF. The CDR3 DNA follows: TGTGCCAGCAGGACCGACTCCTACGAGCAGTACTTC.

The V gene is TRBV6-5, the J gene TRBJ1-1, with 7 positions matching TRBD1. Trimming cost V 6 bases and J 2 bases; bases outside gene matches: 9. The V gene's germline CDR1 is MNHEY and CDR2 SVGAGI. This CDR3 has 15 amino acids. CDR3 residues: CASSPQGVPNTEAFF. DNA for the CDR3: TGTGCCAGCAGCCCCCAGGGGGTCCCTAACACTGAAGCTTTCTTT.

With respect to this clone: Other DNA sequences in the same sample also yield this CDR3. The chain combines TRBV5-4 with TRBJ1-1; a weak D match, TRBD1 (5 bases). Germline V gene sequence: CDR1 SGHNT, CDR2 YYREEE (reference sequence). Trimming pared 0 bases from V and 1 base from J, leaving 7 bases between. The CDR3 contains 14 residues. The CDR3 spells CASSLGRGNTEAFF. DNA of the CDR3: TGTGCCAGCAGCTTGGGTAGGGGGAACACTGAAGCTTTCTTT.

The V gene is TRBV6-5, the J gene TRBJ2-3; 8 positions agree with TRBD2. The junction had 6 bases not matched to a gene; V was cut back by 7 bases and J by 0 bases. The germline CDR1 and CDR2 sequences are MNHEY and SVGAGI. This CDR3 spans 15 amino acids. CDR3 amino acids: CASTTLAASTDTQYF. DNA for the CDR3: TGTGCCAGCACCACACTAGCGGCTAGCACAGATACGCAGTATTTT.

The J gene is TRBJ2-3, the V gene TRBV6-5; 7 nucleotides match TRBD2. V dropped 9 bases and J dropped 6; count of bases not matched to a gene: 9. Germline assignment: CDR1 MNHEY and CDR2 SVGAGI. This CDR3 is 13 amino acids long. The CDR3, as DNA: TGTGCCAGTGGTCTACCCGGGAGGGATACGCAGTATTTT. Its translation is CASGLPGRDTQYF.

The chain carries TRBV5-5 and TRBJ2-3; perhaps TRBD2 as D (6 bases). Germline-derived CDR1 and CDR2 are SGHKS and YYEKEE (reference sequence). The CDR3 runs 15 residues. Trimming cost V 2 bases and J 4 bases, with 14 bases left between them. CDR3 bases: TGTGCCAGCAGCTTTGAGGGGCGCGGGGCAGATACGCAGTATTTT. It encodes CASSFEGRGADTQYF.

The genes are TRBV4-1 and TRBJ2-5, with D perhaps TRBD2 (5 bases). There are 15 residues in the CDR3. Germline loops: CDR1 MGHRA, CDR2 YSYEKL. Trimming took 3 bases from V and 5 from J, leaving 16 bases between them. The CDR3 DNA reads TGCGCCAGCAGCCAGGACTCTGGGGTGGGGGAGACCCAGTACTTC. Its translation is CASSQDSGVGETQYF.

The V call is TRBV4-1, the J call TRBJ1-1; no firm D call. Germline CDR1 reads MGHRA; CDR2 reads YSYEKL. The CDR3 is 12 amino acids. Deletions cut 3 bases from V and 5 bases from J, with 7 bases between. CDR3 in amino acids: CASSQLGTEAFF. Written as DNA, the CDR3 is TGCGCCAGCAGCCAGTTAGGGACTGAAGCTTTCTTT.

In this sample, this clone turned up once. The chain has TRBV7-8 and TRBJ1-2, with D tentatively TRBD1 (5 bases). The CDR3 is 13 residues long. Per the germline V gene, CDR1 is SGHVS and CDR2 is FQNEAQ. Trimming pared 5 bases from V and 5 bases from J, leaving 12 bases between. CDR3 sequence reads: CASSEPGRYGYTF. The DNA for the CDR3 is TGTGCCAGCAGCGAACCGGGGCGTTATGGCTACACCTTC.